One and the same sample provided the 6 T cell receptor beta chains below, sequenced in a study of T cell repertoires in cytomegalovirus infection (dated by TCRdb to the late 2010s). Instrument used: Illumina HiSeq 1500. TCRdb reprocessing: public reads trimmed at Q25 with fastp, clones called with MiXCR, in-frame beta chains kept. Records with the same CDR3 protein are collapsed into one entry carrying the most frequent genes and DNA. A total of some 280,000 distinct CDR3 sequences appear in this sample, roughly 13% of them only once. The ten largest clonotypes hold around 8.1% of the sample. The sample was PBMCs. The receptor source for this set is a human donor in good health (CMV status not recorded). Some clones in this sample may be carry-over from other donors' samples.

The rearrangement links TRBV20-1 to TRBJ1-1; no clear D. The germline V gene encodes CDR1 DFQATT and CDR2 SNEGSKA (reference sequence). The CDR3 totals 12 residues. The V and J ends lost 7 bases and 0 bases respectively, with 9 bases between them. The CDR3 region has the DNA TGCAGTGTAAAGCGTATGAACACTGAAGCTTTCTTT. This translates into CSVKRMNTEAFF.

This clonotype is a singleton in its sample. The chain employs TRBV29-1 and TRBJ2-7; D unclear. The CDR3 totals 11 residues. V was shortened by 5 bases and J by 2 bases, with 7 bases between the two germline ends. Germline loops: CDR1 SQVTM, CDR2 ANQGSEA. Here the CDR3 reads CSVLGTYEQYF. For the CDR3, the DNA is TGCAGCGTTTTGGGGACCTACGAGCAGTACTTC.

To note about this clonotype: A read error may explain this, as a much larger clone is one base away. The DNA for the CDR3 is TGTGCCAGCAGTGAATTACGGCGGCAACAAGAGAACCAGTACTTC. Amino acids: CASSELRRQQENQYF. V usage is TRBV2 and J usage is TRBJ2-5; D unresolved. Germline values: CDR1 SNHLY, CDR2 FYNNEI. The CDR3 is made up of 15 amino acids.

This clonotype was observed a handful of times. The rearrangement joins TRBV29-1 to TRBJ2-7, with D possibly matching TRBD2 (5 bases). The V gene lost 8 bases and the J gene lost 3 bases, with 11 bases spanning the gap. The length of the CDR3 is 11 residues. The V gene's germline CDR1 is SQVTM and CDR2 ANQGSEA. The CDR3 region has the DNA TGCAGCATCTATCGGGGCTACGAGCAGTACTTC. This codes for CSIYRGYEQYF.

The sample holds many counts of this clonotype. The genes are TRBV7-9 and TRBJ2-1, with D unclear. This CDR3 contains 16 residues. Looked up from germline, CDR1 is SEHNR and CDR2 is FQNEAQ (reference sequence). V was clipped by 1 base and J by 5 bases, with 15 bases between them. The DNA of the CDR3 is TGTGCCAGCAGCTTAGTTGCCCCCGAGAGGAACAATGAGCAGTTCTTC. Its translation is CASSLVAPERNNEQFF.

This clonotype was seen at least ten times. V and J are TRBV7-9 and TRBJ2-2; 7 bases line up with TRBD1. The CDR3 has 15 residues. Per the germline V gene, CDR1 is SEHNR and CDR2 is FQNEAQ (reference sequence). V was clipped by 4 bases and J by 4 bases; unmatched bases: 6. For the CDR3, the DNA is TGTGCCAGCAGCTCCGACAGGGTCATCACCGGGGAGCTGTTTTTT. The encoded protein is CASSSDRVITGELFF.